The rows below give T cell receptor beta chains drawn from one sample of a study of graft-versus-host responses after intestinal transplantation. Sequencing was performed with immunoSEQ multiplex PCR; in TCRdb, only in-frame clones are kept and a portion is missing. The sample holds thousands of clones, about 22% seen once. The sample in question was alloreactive CD4+ T cells from a mixed lymphocyte reaction culture, obtained before transplantation. The receptors stem from a human patient who was an organ donor for intestinal transplantation. The CDR3 runs from the conserved cysteine through the conserved F or W. Each record gives: V gene, D gene, J gene, clone size, CDR3 protein, CDR3 DNA. A D gene is named only where the DNA matches it firmly. For some rows the clone size is stated as once, few or many, or as a class when expanded; others skip it.

V gene: TRBV28
D gene: .
J gene: TRBJ1-5
clone size: few
CDR3 protein: CASSLARDKSHNQPQHF
CDR3 DNA: TGTGCCAGCAGTTTAGCCCGGGACAAATCCCATAATCAGCCCCAGCATTTT

V gene: TRBV7-2
D gene: .
J gene: TRBJ1-1
clone size: medium-sized
CDR3 protein: CASSLRTNTEAFF
CDR3 DNA: TGTGCCAGCAGTCTAAGAACGAACACTGAAGCTTTCTTT

V gene: TRBV7-2
D gene: TRBD1
J gene: TRBJ1-2
clone size: few
CDR3 protein: CASSLQGGNYGYTF
CDR3 DNA: TGTGCCAGCAGCTTACAGGGGGGTAACTATGGCTACACCTTC

V gene: TRBV11-3
D gene: .
J gene: TRBJ2-3
clone size: .
CDR3 protein: CASGLVGTDTQYF
CDR3 DNA: TGTGCCAGCGGCCTGGTGGGCACAGATACGCAGTATTTT

V gene: TRBV30
D gene: TRBD1
J gene: TRBJ1-1
clone size: .
CDR3 protein: CAWSPGQGPEAFF
CDR3 DNA: TGTGCCTGGAGTCCAGGACAGGGGCCTGAAGCTTTCTTT

V gene: TRBV18
D gene: .
J gene: TRBJ1-4
clone size: few
CDR3 protein: CASSPGQDEKLFF
CDR3 DNA: TGTGCCAGCTCACCAGGGCAGGATGAAAAACTGTTTTTT

V gene: TRBV7-8
D gene: TRBD1
J gene: TRBJ1-2
clone size: few
CDR3 protein: CASSPNRGNYGYTF
CDR3 DNA: TGTGCCAGCAGTCCGAACAGGGGAAACTATGGCTACACCTTC

V gene: TRBV5-6
D gene: TRBD1
J gene: TRBJ2-5
clone size: .
CDR3 protein: CASSPVGQGETQYF
CDR3 DNA: TGTGCCAGCAGCCCTGTCGGACAGGGGGAGACCCAGTACTTC

V gene: TRBV19
D gene: .
J gene: TRBJ1-1
clone size: medium-sized
CDR3 protein: CASSIGGGTEAFF
CDR3 DNA: TGTGCCAGTAGTATAGGTGGAGGCACTGAAGCTTTCTTT

V gene: TRBV6-8
D gene: TRBD1
J gene: TRBJ1-1
clone size: few
CDR3 protein: CASSYSIRTGGRAFF
CDR3 DNA: TGTGCCAGCAGTTACTCGATCCGGACAGGGGGCCGAGCTTTCTTT

V gene: TRBV5-6
D gene: .
J gene: TRBJ2-3
clone size: .
CDR3 protein: CASTLDRTIMQYF
CDR3 DNA: TGTGCCAGCACCCTAGACAGAACTATAATGCAGTATTTT

V gene: TRBV7-2
D gene: TRBD2
J gene: TRBJ2-3
clone size: few
CDR3 protein: CASSFPGTSGGTSTDTQYF
CDR3 DNA: TGTGCCAGCAGCTTTCCTGGGACTAGCGGGGGAACTAGCACAGATACGCAGTATTTT

V gene: TRBV6-8
D gene: TRBD1
J gene: TRBJ1-6
clone size: .
CDR3 protein: CASSYVTGNSPLHF
CDR3 DNA: TGTGCCAGCAGTTACGTGACAGGGAATTCACCCCTCCACTTT

V gene: TRBV7-2
D gene: TRBD1
J gene: TRBJ1-5
clone size: medium-sized
CDR3 protein: CASSSMTGNPNQPQHF
CDR3 DNA: TGTGCCAGCAGTTCGATGACAGGGAACCCCAATCAGCCCCAGCATTTT

V gene: TRBV6-1
D gene: TRBD1
J gene: TRBJ1-5
clone size: .
CDR3 protein: CASSVTGNQPQHF
CDR3 DNA: TGTGCCAGCAGTGTGACAGGGAATCAGCCCCAGCATTTT

V gene: TRBV10-1
D gene: TRBD1
J gene: TRBJ1-1
clone size: medium-sized
CDR3 protein: CASGTVGTEAFF
CDR3 DNA: TGCGCCAGCGGGACAGTGGGCACTGAAGCTTTCTTT

V gene: TRBV30
D gene: TRBD2
J gene: TRBJ2-3
clone size: once
CDR3 protein: CAWSWTSGSTDTQYF
CDR3 DNA: TGTGCCTGGAGTTGGACTAGCGGGAGCACAGATACGCAGTATTTT

V gene: TRBV6-5
D gene: .
J gene: TRBJ1-2
clone size: .
CDR3 protein: CASSYSTVPYGYTF
CDR3 DNA: TGTGCCAGCAGCTACTCAACAGTACCCTATGGCTACACCTTC

V gene: TRBV28
D gene: TRBD2
J gene: TRBJ2-2
clone size: .
CDR3 protein: CASSSLGLADLANTGELFF
CDR3 DNA: TGTGCCAGCAGTTCGCTTGGACTAGCGGATCTCGCGAACACCGGGGAGCTGTTTTTT

V gene: TRBV28
D gene: .
J gene: TRBJ1-3
clone size: .
CDR3 protein: CASSRESGNTIYF
CDR3 DNA: TGTGCCAGCTCCCGGGAATCCGGAAACACCATATATTTT

V gene: TRBV5-6
D gene: .
J gene: TRBJ1-6
clone size: few
CDR3 protein: CASSPGPRVSPLHF
CDR3 DNA: TGTGCCAGCAGCCCCGGCCCGAGGGTATCACCCCTCCACTTT

V gene: TRBV6-5
D gene: TRBD1
J gene: TRBJ2-2
clone size: .
CDR3 protein: CASSFWDRVAGELFF
CDR3 DNA: TGTGCCAGCAGCTTTTGGGACAGGGTGGCCGGGGAGCTGTTTTTT

V gene: TRBV7-2
D gene: TRBD1
J gene: TRBJ1-1
clone size: few
CDR3 protein: CASSFRTGTEAFF
CDR3 DNA: TGTGCCAGCAGCTTCAGGACAGGGACTGAAGCTTTCTTT

V gene: TRBV7-2
D gene: .
J gene: TRBJ2-1
clone size: medium-sized
CDR3 protein: CASSRGLNNEQFF
CDR3 DNA: TGTGCCAGCAGCCGCGGACTAAACAATGAGCAGTTCTTC

V gene: TRBV5-1
D gene: TRBD1
J gene: TRBJ2-2
clone size: few
CDR3 protein: CASSLLTGDNTGELFF
CDR3 DNA: TGCGCCAGCAGCTTGCTAACAGGGGACAACACCGGGGAGCTGTTTTTT

V gene: TRBV7-2
D gene: TRBD1
J gene: TRBJ1-2
clone size: many
CDR3 protein: CASSARQGTNYGYTF
CDR3 DNA: TGTGCCAGCAGCGCGCGACAGGGAACAAACTATGGCTACACCTTC

V gene: TRBV5-5
D gene: TRBD1
J gene: TRBJ1-2
clone size: medium-sized
CDR3 protein: CASSLGDRVYGYTF
CDR3 DNA: TGTGCCAGCAGCTTGGGGGACAGGGTCTATGGCTACACCTTC

V gene: TRBV21-1
D gene: .
J gene: TRBJ1-2
clone size: medium-sized
CDR3 protein: CASRPQETNYGYTF
CDR3 DNA: TGTGCCAGCAGGCCACAGGAAACTAACTATGGCTACACCTTC

V gene: TRBV7-2
D gene: .
J gene: TRBJ1-6
clone size: few
CDR3 protein: CASSLVPDSPLHF
CDR3 DNA: TGTGCCAGCAGCTTAGTCCCCGATTCACCCCTCCACTTT

V gene: TRBV5-1
D gene: TRBD2
J gene: TRBJ2-5
clone size: medium-sized
CDR3 protein: CASSSSGGETQYF
CDR3 DNA: TGCGCCAGCAGCTCTAGCGGGGGCGAGACCCAGTACTTC

V gene: TRBV7-8
D gene: TRBD2
J gene: TRBJ2-2
clone size: .
CDR3 protein: CASSRSGGANTGELFF
CDR3 DNA: TGTGCCAGCAGCCGTAGCGGGGGGGCGAACACCGGGGAGCTGTTTTTT

V gene: TRBV2
D gene: TRBD2
J gene: TRBJ2-1
clone size: few
CDR3 protein: CASSTGLTSYNEQFF
CDR3 DNA: TGTGCCAGCAGTACGGGACTAACTTCCTACAATGAGCAGTTCTTC

V gene: TRBV2
D gene: .
J gene: TRBJ1-2
clone size: .
CDR3 protein: CASSEQTPNYGYTF
CDR3 DNA: TGTGCCAGCAGTGAACAAACTCCGAACTATGGCTACACCTTC

V gene: TRBV15
D gene: .
J gene: TRBJ2-3
clone size: once
CDR3 protein: CATSRGGQAGKNTQYF
CDR3 DNA: TGTGCCACCAGCAGGGGTGGGCAGGCCGGGAAGAATACGCAGTATTTT

V gene: TRBV5-5
D gene: .
J gene: TRBJ1-1
clone size: .
CDR3 protein: CASSNRNTEAFF
CDR3 DNA: TGTGCCAGCAGTAACAGGAACACTGAAGCTTTCTTT

V gene: TRBV11-2
D gene: .
J gene: TRBJ2-2
clone size: medium-sized
CDR3 protein: CASRKVAIGELFF
CDR3 DNA: TGTGCCAGCAGAAAGGTAGCGATCGGGGAGCTGTTTTTT

V gene: TRBV27
D gene: TRBD1
J gene: TRBJ1-1
clone size: few
CDR3 protein: CASSPDRVENTEAFF
CDR3 DNA: TGTGCCAGCAGTCCCGACAGGGTGGAAAACACTGAAGCTTTCTTT

V gene: TRBV29-1
D gene: .
J gene: TRBJ1-5
clone size: .
CDR3 protein: CSVGGRGNQPQHF
CDR3 DNA: TGCAGCGTTGGGGGGAGGGGTAATCAGCCCCAGCATTTT

V gene: TRBV29-1
D gene: .
J gene: TRBJ1-6
clone size: .
CDR3 protein: CSVTTGYNSPLHF
CDR3 DNA: TGCAGCGTCACAACAGGGTATAATTCACCCCTCCACTTT

V gene: TRBV5-1
D gene: .
J gene: TRBJ1-1
clone size: many
CDR3 protein: CASSLVQGLGDTEAFF
CDR3 DNA: TGCGCCAGCAGCTTGGTCCAGGGGCTAGGGGACACTGAAGCTTTCTTT

V gene: TRBV6-4
D gene: TRBD1
J gene: TRBJ1-6
clone size: medium-sized
CDR3 protein: CASSDQGGNSPLHF
CDR3 DNA: TGTGCCAGCAGTGACCAGGGGGGAAATTCACCCCTCCACTTT

V gene: TRBV5-6
D gene: .
J gene: TRBJ2-2
clone size: medium-sized
CDR3 protein: CASSLRPELRGPGELFF
CDR3 DNA: TGTGCCAGCAGCTTGCGCCCGGAACTCCGCGGGCCCGGGGAGCTGTTTTTT

V gene: TRBV4-2
D gene: .
J gene: TRBJ2-1
clone size: .
CDR3 protein: CASSWTSYNEQFF
CDR3 DNA: TGTGCCAGCAGCTGGACTTCCTACAATGAGCAGTTCTTC

V gene: TRBV6-1
D gene: .
J gene: TRBJ1-4
clone size: few
CDR3 protein: CASSEAPGWGATNEKLFF
CDR3 DNA: TGTGCCAGCAGTGAAGCGCCAGGGTGGGGGGCAACTAATGAAAAACTGTTTTTT

V gene: TRBV4-2
D gene: TRBD2
J gene: TRBJ2-3
clone size: few
CDR3 protein: CASSPWTSGFSTDTQYF
CDR3 DNA: TGTGCCAGCAGCCCCTGGACTAGCGGGTTTAGCACAGATACGCAGTATTTT

V gene: TRBV9
D gene: TRBD2
J gene: TRBJ2-1
clone size: .
CDR3 protein: CASSGGGKSYNEQFF
CDR3 DNA: TGTGCCAGCAGCGGCGGGGGTAAATCCTACAATGAGCAGTTCTTC

V gene: TRBV4-1
D gene: TRBD2
J gene: TRBJ2-1
clone size: .
CDR3 protein: CASSSMGGGSYEQFF
CDR3 DNA: TGCGCCAGCAGCTCGATGGGGGGGGGAAGTTATGAGCAGTTCTTC

V gene: TRBV19
D gene: .
J gene: TRBJ1-3
clone size: medium-sized
CDR3 protein: CASKIEGAGNTIYF
CDR3 DNA: TGTGCCAGTAAGATAGAAGGGGCTGGAAACACCATATATTTT

V gene: TRBV6-6
D gene: TRBD2
J gene: TRBJ2-3
clone size: .
CDR3 protein: CASTGGPTTDTQYF
CDR3 DNA: TGTGCCAGTACGGGGGGGCCGACCACAGATACGCAGTATTTT

V gene: TRBV6-9
D gene: .
J gene: TRBJ1-2
clone size: .
CDR3 protein: CASSLSAAANYGYTF
CDR3 DNA: TGTGCCAGCAGTCTCTCTGCGGCAGCTAACTATGGCTACACCTTC

V gene: TRBV11-3
D gene: TRBD2
J gene: TRBJ2-1
clone size: .
CDR3 protein: CASSPLAGGLYNEQFF
CDR3 DNA: TGTGCCAGCAGTCCTTTAGCGGGGGGGCTGTACAATGAGCAGTTCTTC

V gene: TRBV10-3
D gene: TRBD1
J gene: TRBJ1-1
clone size: .
CDR3 protein: CAITRQGGTEAFF
CDR3 DNA: TGTGCCATCACCCGACAGGGGGGCACTGAAGCTTTCTTT

V gene: TRBV5-6
D gene: .
J gene: TRBJ1-2
clone size: large
CDR3 protein: CASSFGATTYGYTF
CDR3 DNA: TGTGCCAGCAGCTTCGGCGCCACTACCTATGGCTACACCTTC

V gene: TRBV14
D gene: .
J gene: TRBJ2-1
clone size: few
CDR3 protein: CASSQDPRNEQFF
CDR3 DNA: TGTGCCAGCAGCCAAGACCCCCGCAATGAGCAGTTCTTC